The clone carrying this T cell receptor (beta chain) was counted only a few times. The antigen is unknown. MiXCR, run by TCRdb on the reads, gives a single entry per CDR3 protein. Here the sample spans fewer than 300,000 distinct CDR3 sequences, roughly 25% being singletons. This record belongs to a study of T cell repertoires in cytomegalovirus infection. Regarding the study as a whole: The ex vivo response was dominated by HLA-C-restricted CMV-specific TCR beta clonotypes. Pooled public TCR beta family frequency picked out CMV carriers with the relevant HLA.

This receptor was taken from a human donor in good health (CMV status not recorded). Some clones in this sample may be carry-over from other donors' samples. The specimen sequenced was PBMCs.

The CDR3: CASSLSRGATGELFF. CDR3 nucleotides: TGTGCCAGCAGCTTAAGCCGGGGGGCAACCGGGGAGCTGTTTTTT. V gene TRBV7-2 combines with J gene TRBJ2-2; weak D call: TRBD2 (7 bases). This CDR3 contains 15 residues. The V gene lost 2 bases and the J gene lost 5 bases, with 12 bases spanning the gap. Germline CDR1 reads SGHTA; CDR2 reads FQGNSA.